What follows are 28 T cell receptor beta chains derived from one specimen sequenced in a study of OX40 agonist ivuxolimab in advanced cancers. Method: immunoSEQ multiplex PCR; TCRdb's copy keeps in-frame clones and lacks some. This table holds tens of thousands of clones, about nine tenths found once. The sequencing used CD4+ or CD8+ T cells sorted from blood, collected in a trial of the OX40 agonist ivuxolimab. These receptors all stem from an adult with an advanced solid tumor such as melanoma, head and neck, liver or kidney cancer.

This clone occurred a few times. The chain is built from TRBV18 and TRBJ2-3; D is undetermined. Trimming left V 1 base short and J 0 bases short, with 8 bases between. This CDR3 is 15 amino acids long. CDR1 is KGHSH and CDR2 is LQKENI in the germline V gene. CDR3 residues: CASSPRRLSTDTQYF. The CDR3 DNA sequence: TGTGCCAGCTCACCACGTAGGCTCAGCACAGATACGCAGTATTTT. Supplemented by reference TRBV18 and TRBJ2-3, the full variable domain reads NAGVMQNPRHLVRRRGQEARLRCSPMKGHSHVYWYRQLPEEGLKFMVYLQKENIIDESGMPKERFSAEFPKEGPSILRIQQVVRGDSAAYFCASSPRRLSTDTQYFGPGTRLTVL.

The chain has TRBV5-1 and TRBJ2-7, with TRBD1 matching over 7 bases. Germline loops: CDR1 SGHRS, CDR2 YFSETQ. The CDR3 sequence is 13 residues long. V shed 4 bases and J 5 bases; nucleotides not matched to a gene: 6. The CDR3 DNA follows: TGCGCCAGCAGCCCAAATACAGGGGACGAGCAGTACTTC. Amino acids: CASSPNTGDEQYF.

The chain joins TRBV27 to TRBJ2-2; D gene unclear. Trimming removed 6 bases from V and 2 bases from J, with 16 bases in between. The CDR3 is 16 residues long. Germline values: CDR1 MNHEY, CDR2 SMNVEV (reference sequence). The CDR3 nucleotides are TGTGCCAGCAGCTCAAGACGCGCCCCCAACACCGGGGAGCTGTTTTTT. Protein sequence: CASSSRRAPNTGELFF.

This chain's CDR3 is CASSIRGAGSYEQYF. DNA of the CDR3: TGTGCCAGTAGTATCAGGGGCGCGGGTTCCTACGAGCAGTACTTC. This sequence joins TRBV19 and TRBJ2-7; possible D gene TRBD1, 6 bases. This CDR3 is built from 15 residues. Germline V CDR1 and CDR2: LNHDA, SQIVND (reference sequence). The germline V and J ends were trimmed by 3 bases and 1 base, with 13 bases remaining between them.

The chain recombines TRBV5-1 with TRBJ1-2, with D hard to call. There are 11 residues in the CDR3. Germline CDR1 SGHRS, CDR2 YFSETQ. V lost 3 bases to trimming and J lost 7 bases, with 7 bases between them. The CDR3 region is CASSYGFGYTF. In DNA, the CDR3 is TGCGCCAGCAGCTACGGGTTTGGCTACACCTTC.

The chain's CDR3 is CASSVGDRVTEAFF. As DNA, the CDR3 is TGTGCCAGCAGCGTCGGAGACAGAGTCACTGAAGCTTTCTTT. The rearrangement joins TRBV11-2 to TRBJ1-1; a weak D match, TRBD1 (5 bases). V dropped 5 bases and J dropped 4 bases, with 14 bases sitting between them. The length of the CDR3 is 14 residues. Germline values: CDR1 SGHAT, CDR2 FQNNGV.

V and J are TRBV28 and TRBJ1-2; D not resolved. CDR1 is MDHEN and CDR2 is SYDVKM in the germline V gene. V dropped 4 bases and J dropped 3 bases, with 18 bases sitting between them. The length of the CDR3 is 16 residues. The CDR3 DNA reads TGTGCCAGCAGTTCCCCTCCAGAGGCCCTCGACTATGGCTACACCTTC. It yields the protein CASSSPPEALDYGYTF.

The V gene is TRBV10-3, the J gene TRBJ2-7; tentatively, D is TRBD1 or TRBD2 (5 bases each). The CDR3 has 14 amino acids. Germline CDR1 reads ENHRY; CDR2 reads SYGVKD. Trimming took off 10 bases at V and 0 bases at J, with 16 bases between the two ends. The CDR3 reads CATWGSGLSYEQYF. CDR3 coding DNA: TGTGCCACCTGGGGCAGCGGACTCTCCTACGAGCAGTACTTC.

A remark on this clone: One end of the junction varies from germline; a read error may be responsible. The CDR3 reads CAGRRSTGTMTEAFF. Here the CDR3 DNA reads TGTGCCGGCAGGCGTTCGACAGGGACGATGACTGAAGCTTTCTTT. The rearrangement links TRBV11-3 to TRBJ1-1; 7 bases line up with TRBD1. CDR3 length: 15 residues. The germline gives CDR1 SGHNT, CDR2 YENEEA.

This sequence joins TRBV6-5 and TRBJ1-6, with D unclear. There are 13 residues in the CDR3. The germline gives CDR1 MNHEY, CDR2 SVGAGI. Trimming took off 7 bases at V and 7 bases at J, with 11 bases between the two ends. The CDR3 region has the DNA TGTGCCAGCACTCCCGGTGTCAATTCACCCCTCCACTTT. It translates to CASTPGVNSPLHF.

This clone was detected only once. The CDR3 region has the DNA TGCAGCGTCCAATACCGGGGGGAGACCCAGTACTTC. Encoded protein: CSVQYRGETQYF. The chain carries TRBV29-1 and TRBJ2-5; a weak D match, TRBD2 (6 bases). This CDR3 is 12 amino acids long. V was pared by 6 bases and J by 5 bases, with 13 bases between. CDR1 SQVTM and CDR2 ANQGSEA come from the germline V gene.

The J gene is TRBJ1-3, the V gene TRBV9; D not resolved. The CDR3 is made up of 14 amino acids. Between the trimmed V and J ends, which lost 0 bases and 4 bases, there was a span of 8 bases. CDR1 is SGDLS, CDR2 YYNGEE, per germline. The CDR3 DNA reads as TGTGCCAGCAGCGTAGACCTAGGGGGAAACACCATATATTTT. Translating gives CASSVDLGGNTIYF. Complete variable domain (other parts from reference TRBV9 and TRBJ1-3): DSGVTQTPKHLITATGQRVTLRCSPRSGDLSVYWYQQSLDQGLQFLIQYYNGEERAKGNILERFSAQQFPDLHSELNLSSLELGDSALYFCASSVDLGGNTIYFGEGSWLTVV.

This chain uses TRBV10-3 with TRBJ2-1, with D possibly matching TRBD2 (6 bases). V shed 6 bases and J shed 3 bases, with 9 bases lying between them. In germline, CDR1 is ENHRY, CDR2 SYGVKD. This CDR3 is built from 13 residues. CDR3 in amino acids: CAIRGLGYNEQFF. The DNA for the CDR3 is TGTGCCATCAGGGGACTGGGCTACAATGAGCAGTTCTTC.

In DNA, the CDR3 is TGTGCCAGCCGAGAGAACACGAACACTGAAGCTTTCTTT. Its translation is CASRENTNTEAFF. The rearrangement links TRBV11-3 to TRBJ1-1; D is undetermined. This CDR3 contains 13 residues. With 8 bases removed from V and 1 base from J, the gap between germline ends came to 11 bases. From germline, CDR1 is SGHNT and CDR2 YENEEA.

The rearrangement uses TRBV15 and TRBJ2-3, with no clear D. This CDR3 has 11 residues. V gave up 3 bases and J gave up 6 bases, with 4 bases separating them. Germline CDR1 reads LNHNV; CDR2 reads YYDKDF (reference sequence). The CDR3 protein is CATSRGDTQYF. As DNA, the CDR3 is TGTGCCACCAGCAGGGGCGATACGCAGTATTTT.

The chain employs TRBV7-2 and TRBJ1-4, with 9 bases lining up with TRBD1. The J segment lost 8 bases and the V segment lost 5 bases, leaving 6 bases of the junction unmatched. This CDR3 spans 14 amino acids. The germline gives CDR1 SGHTA, CDR2 FQGNSA. For the CDR3, the DNA is TGTGCCAGCAGCCCACAGGGGGCGAAGGAAAAACTGTTTTTT. Translation: CASSPQGAKEKLFF.

The gene calls are TRBV28 and TRBJ2-1; 9 bases are a match to TRBD2. V was clipped by 4 bases and J by 0 bases; unmatched bases: 7. The CDR3 is 17 amino acids. Germline V gene lookup returns CDR1 MDHEN and CDR2 SYDVKM. The CDR3 coding sequence is TGTGCCAGCAGTTCCTGGACTAGCGAGAGCTCCTACAATGAGCAGTTCTTC. This codes for CASSSWTSESSYNEQFF.

This chain connects TRBV7-9 to TRBJ1-1; the D gene is possibly TRBD1 (5 bases). This CDR3 comprises 15 residues. V dropped 1 base and J dropped 1 base, with 10 bases sitting between them. Germline values: CDR1 SEHNR, CDR2 FQNEAQ (reference sequence). For the CDR3, the DNA is TGTGCCAGCAGCTTAGGTTTCGGGGCGAACACTGAAGCTTTCTTT. Translating it yields CASSLGFGANTEAFF.

This chain joins TRBV28 and TRBJ2-5, with D possibly being TRBD1 (8 bases). V lost 7 bases and J 5 bases, leaving 20 bases between the germline ends. The CDR3 is 15 residues long. Germline values: CDR1 MDHEN, CDR2 SYDVKM. CDR3 coding DNA: TGTGCCAGCAACCAGCTCGGACAGGGAGGGGAGACCCAGTACTTC. Translation: CASNQLGQGGETQYF. Combining the CDR3 with reference TRBV28 and TRBJ2-5 gives the whole variable domain DVKVTQSSRYLVKRTGEKVFLECVQDMDHENMFWYRQDPGLGLRLIYFSYDVKMKEKGDIPEGYSVSREKKERFSLILESASTNQTSMYLCASNQLGQGGETQYFGPGTRLLVL.

V usage is TRBV5-1 and J usage is TRBJ2-1; 10 nucleotides align to TRBD1. CDR3 length: 16 amino acids. The germline gives CDR1 SGHRS, CDR2 YFSETQ. V lost 4 bases and J lost 1; bases outside the gene matches: 5. CDR3 amino acids: CASSPAGQGSYNEQFF. The CDR3 DNA follows: TGCGCCAGCAGCCCCGCGGGACAGGGGTCCTACAATGAGCAGTTCTTC.

A remark on this clone: The same CDR3 arises from other DNA sequences in this sample as well. J is TRBJ2-7 and V is TRBV11-3, with 7 nucleotides matching TRBD2. CDR1 and CDR2 from the germline V gene are SGHNT and YENEEA. The CDR3 is 15 residues long. V shed 1 base, J shed 4 bases, and the junction held 7 bases outside the gene matches. CDR3 residues: CASSLASGETYEQYF. The CDR3 region has the DNA TGTGCCAGCAGCTTAGCCAGCGGGGAAACATACGAGCAGTACTTC.

The genes are TRBV6-1 and TRBJ1-2, with 8 nucleotides matching TRBD1. The CDR3 runs to 15 residues. Trimming removed 7 bases from V and 6 bases from J; junction bases left unmatched: 13. Germline values: CDR1 MNHNS, CDR2 SASEGT. CDR3 sequence: CASTAQDRVTNGYTF. CDR3 DNA: TGTGCCAGCACCGCCCAGGACAGGGTAACGAATGGCTACACCTTC.

V and J are TRBV20-1 and TRBJ2-3; no reliable D call. The germline V gene has CDR1 DFQATT and CDR2 SNEGSKA (reference sequence). Trimming stripped 6 bases from V and 6 bases from J, with 10 bases between. The CDR3 runs 11 residues. The CDR3: CSAAWVDTQYF. In DNA, the CDR3 is TGCAGTGCCGCCTGGGTCGATACGCAGTATTTT.

The chain employs TRBV19 and TRBJ1-5; possible D gene TRBD1, 5 bases. Trimming pared 5 bases from V and 0 bases from J, leaving 14 bases between. Germline V CDR1 and CDR2: LNHDA, SQIVND (reference sequence). This CDR3 spans 16 amino acids. The CDR3 region is CASSRQGGYSNQPQHF. CDR3 sequence (DNA): TGTGCCAGTAGTCGCCAGGGAGGGTATAGCAATCAGCCCCAGCATTTT.

This clone appeared once. V usage is TRBV19 and J usage is TRBJ2-7; maybe TRBD2 (6 bases). In germline, CDR1 is LNHDA, CDR2 SQIVND (reference sequence). The CDR3 consists of 15 residues. V lost 3 bases and J 0 bases, leaving 12 bases between the germline ends. The CDR3 coding sequence is TGTGCCAGTAGTATTGGGGGGACGGCCTCCTACGAGCAGTACTTC. This gives the protein CASSIGGTASYEQYF.

This clone was seen more than once but under ten times. The rearrangement uses TRBV15 and TRBJ2-5; D is undetermined. The V and J ends lost 7 bases and 4 bases respectively, with 19 bases between them. The germline V gene has CDR1 LNHNV and CDR2 YYDKDF (reference sequence). CDR3 length equals 15 residues. CDR3 DNA: TGTGCCACCACTCCGGGCCTCGGGTTTCTAGAGACCCAGTACTTC. It is translated as CATTPGLGFLETQYF.

This clone appeared a single time. V and J are TRBV27 and TRBJ1-2; D possibly corresponds to TRBD1 (5 bases). The germline V and J ends were trimmed by 6 bases and 4 bases, with 15 bases remaining between them. Looked up from germline, CDR1 is MNHEY and CDR2 is SMNVEV (reference sequence). This CDR3 is 14 amino acids long. As DNA, the CDR3 is TGTGCCAGCAGACGTGGGGAGGGGACCTATGGCTACACCTTC. This encodes CASRRGEGTYGYTF.

The genes are TRBV5-1 and TRBJ2-5; possible D gene TRBD2, 5 bases. There are 13 residues in the CDR3. Germline values: CDR1 SGHRS, CDR2 YFSETQ. V lost 5 bases and J 9 bases, leaving 17 bases between the germline ends. CDR3 coding DNA: TGCGCCAGCAGGATGACACCCCCAGCGGCCCAGTACTTC. As protein: CASRMTPPAAQYF. Looking up the rest from reference TRBV5-1 and TRBJ2-5 gives the full variable domain: KAGVTQTPRYLIKTRGQQVTLSCSPISGHRSVSWYQQTPGQGLQFLFEYFSETQRNKGNFPGRFSGRQFSNSRSEMNVSTLELGDSALYLCASRMTPPAAQYFGPGTRLLVL.